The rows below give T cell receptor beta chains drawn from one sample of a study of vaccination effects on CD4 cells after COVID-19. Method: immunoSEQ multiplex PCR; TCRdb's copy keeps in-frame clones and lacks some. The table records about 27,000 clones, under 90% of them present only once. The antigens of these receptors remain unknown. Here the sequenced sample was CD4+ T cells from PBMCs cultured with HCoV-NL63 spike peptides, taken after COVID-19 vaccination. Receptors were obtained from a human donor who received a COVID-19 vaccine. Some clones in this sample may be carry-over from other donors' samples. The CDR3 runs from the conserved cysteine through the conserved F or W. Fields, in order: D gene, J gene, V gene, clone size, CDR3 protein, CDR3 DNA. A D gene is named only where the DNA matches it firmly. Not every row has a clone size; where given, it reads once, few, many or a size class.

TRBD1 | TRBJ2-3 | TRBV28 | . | CASSPGQGSTDTQYF | TGTGCCAGCAGTCCGGGACAGGGAAGCACAGATACGCAGTATTTT
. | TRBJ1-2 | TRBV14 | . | CASSKGRSFYGYTF | TGTGCCAGCAGCAAGGGACGGTCTTTCTATGGCTACACCTTC
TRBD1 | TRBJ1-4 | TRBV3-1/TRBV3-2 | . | CASSLMIRDRRTNEKLFF | TGTGCCAGCAGCCTGATGATCCGGGACAGGCGGACTAATGAAAAACTGTTTTTT
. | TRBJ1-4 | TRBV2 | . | CASRRDFNEKLFF | TGTGCCAGCAGGCGGGACTTTAATGAAAAACTGTTTTTT
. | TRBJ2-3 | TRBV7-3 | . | CASSLSSRFTDTQYF | TGTGCCAGCAGCTTAAGCAGCAGGTTCACAGATACGCAGTATTTT
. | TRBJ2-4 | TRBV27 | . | CASSRRDSENIQYF | TGTGCCAGCAGTAGGCGGGACAGCGAAAACATTCAGTACTTC
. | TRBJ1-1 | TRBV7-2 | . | CASSFISAQVTEAFF | TGTGCCAGCAGCTTCATCAGTGCTCAGGTCACTGAAGCTTTCTTT
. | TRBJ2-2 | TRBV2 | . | CASTYQGAGELFF | TGTGCCAGCACCTATCAGGGAGCCGGGGAGCTGTTTTTT
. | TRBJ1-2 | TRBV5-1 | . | CASSAGMIYGYTF | TGCGCCAGCAGCGCCGGGATGATTTATGGCTACACCTTC
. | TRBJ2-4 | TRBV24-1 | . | CATSDGALGSKNIQYF | TGTGCCACCAGTGATGGTGCCTTGGGGTCCAAAAACATTCAGTACTTC
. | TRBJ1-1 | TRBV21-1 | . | CASSTDGNTEAFF | TGTGCCAGCAGCACGGACGGGAACACTGAAGCTTTCTTT
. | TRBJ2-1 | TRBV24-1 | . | CATGIADEQFF | TGTGCCACCGGTATAGCGGATGAGCAGTTCTTC
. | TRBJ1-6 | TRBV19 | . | CASSEAWGYNSPLHF | TGTGCCAGTAGTGAGGCCTGGGGTTATAATTCACCCCTCCACTTT
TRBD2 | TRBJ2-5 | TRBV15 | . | CATSRDRLAGTETQYF | TGTGCCACCAGCAGAGATCGACTAGCGGGGACCGAGACCCAGTACTTC
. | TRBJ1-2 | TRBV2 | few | CASSESGSVYTF | TGTGCCAGCAGTGAATCAGGTTCTGTCTACACCTTC
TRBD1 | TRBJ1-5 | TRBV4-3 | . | CASSQGGTGYQPQHF | TGCGCCAGCAGCCAAGGGGGGACAGGGTATCAGCCCCAGCATTTT
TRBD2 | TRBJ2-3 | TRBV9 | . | CASSEPGLAGSSTDTQYF | TGTGCCAGCAGCGAACCGGGACTAGCGGGGTCTAGCACAGATACGCAGTATTTT
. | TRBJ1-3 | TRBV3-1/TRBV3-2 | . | CASSHKGRGPSGNTIYF | TGTGCCAGCAGCCATAAGGGGCGAGGCCCCTCTGGAAACACCATATATTTT
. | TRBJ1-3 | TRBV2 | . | CASLKGGSEAGNTIYF | TGTGCCAGCCTAAAGGGGGGGTCGGAGGCTGGAAACACCATATATTTT
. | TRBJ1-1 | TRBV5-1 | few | CASSLLGVLTEAFF | TGCGCCAGCAGCTTGCTAGGGGTCCTCACTGAAGCTTTCTTT
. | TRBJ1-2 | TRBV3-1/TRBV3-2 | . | CASSPTLGGQPLGYTF | TGTGCCAGCAGCCCGACCCTCGGGGGGCAACCCCTAGGCTACACCTTC
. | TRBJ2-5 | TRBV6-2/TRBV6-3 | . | CASSPPLGGGTQYF | TGTGCCAGCAGCCCTCCACTGGGAGGGGGGACCCAGTACTTC
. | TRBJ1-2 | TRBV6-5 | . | CASNRQVYGYTF | TGTGCCAGCAACCGACAGGTCTATGGCTACACCTTC
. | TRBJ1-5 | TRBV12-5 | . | CASGLNSLQPQHF | TGTGCTAGTGGTTTGAACAGTTTACAGCCCCAGCATTTT
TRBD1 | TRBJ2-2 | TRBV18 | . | CASSPPGTGGSGELFF | TGTGCCAGCTCACCACCCGGGACAGGGGGCAGCGGGGAGCTGTTTTTT
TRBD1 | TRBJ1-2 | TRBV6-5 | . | CASSRTGRLGGYTF | TGTGCCAGCAGTCGGACAGGGAGGCTTGGTGGCTACACCTTC
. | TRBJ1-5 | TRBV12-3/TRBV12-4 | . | CASRETGNQPQHF | TGTGCCAGCAGGGAAACAGGGAATCAGCCCCAGCATTTT
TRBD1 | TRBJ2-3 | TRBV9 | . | CASSVGKRDSAQGTQYF | TGTGCCAGCAGCGTAGGTAAAAGGGACAGCGCTCAGGGTACGCAGTATTTT
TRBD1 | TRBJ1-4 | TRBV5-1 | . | CASSWNRGTNEKLFF | TGCGCCAGCAGCTGGAACAGGGGAACTAATGAAAAACTGTTTTTT
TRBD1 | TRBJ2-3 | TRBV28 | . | CASSAPGGFDTQYF | TGTGCCAGCAGTGCGCCAGGGGGCTTCGATACGCAGTATTTT
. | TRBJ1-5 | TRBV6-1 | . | CASSEWQAARQPQHF | TGTGCCAGCAGTGAGTGGCAGGCCGCGCGGCAGCCCCAGCATTTT